Described below is a single T cell receptor (beta chain) sequence and its context. The antigen is not known. This specimen comes from a study of CD8+ T cells in alopecia areata. About the research overall: Patients took tofacitinib for 6 to 18 months, followed by 6 drug-free months.

V was pared by 1 base and J by 6 bases, with 12 bases between. This CDR3 has 14 amino acids. Looked up from germline, CDR1 is SGHAT and CDR2 is FQNNGV. Sequencing templates came from extracted RNA that was reverse transcribed into cDNA. The table came from immunoSEQ multiplex PCR; TCRdb's copy has only in-frame clones and leaves some out. In the table there are tens of thousands of clones, about three fifths of which are singletons. Treatment in this sample: oral pan-JAK inhibitor, 5-10 mg twice daily. Findings and caveats of the study: Clonality in the scalp and expanded CD8+ clones ranked among the top 100 were significantly decreased by tofacitinib. Across lesional scalp, and particularly alopecia totalis/universalis, clonality surpassed that of normal scalp.

V usage is TRBV11-2 and J usage is TRBJ1-1; D gene ambiguous. Sequenced here: CD8+ T cells sorted from blood, sampled at week 4, from a patient treated with tofacitinib. The source is a human donor with alopecia areata. The CDR3: CASSLVSRRSEAFF. CDR3 nucleotides: TGTGCCAGCAGCTTAGTGTCGCGCAGGTCTGAAGCTTTCTTT.